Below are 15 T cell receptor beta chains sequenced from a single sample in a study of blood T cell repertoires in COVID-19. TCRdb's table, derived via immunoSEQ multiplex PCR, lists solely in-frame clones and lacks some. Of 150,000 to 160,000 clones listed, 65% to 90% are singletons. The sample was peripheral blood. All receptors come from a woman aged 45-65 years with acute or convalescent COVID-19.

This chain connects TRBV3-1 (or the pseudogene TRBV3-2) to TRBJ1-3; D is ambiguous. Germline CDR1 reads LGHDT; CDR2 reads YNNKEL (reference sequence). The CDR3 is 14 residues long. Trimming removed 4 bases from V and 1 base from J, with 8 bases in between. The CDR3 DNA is TGTGCCAGCAGCCCCACTCTGTCTGGAAACACCATATATTTT. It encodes CASSPTLSGNTIYF.

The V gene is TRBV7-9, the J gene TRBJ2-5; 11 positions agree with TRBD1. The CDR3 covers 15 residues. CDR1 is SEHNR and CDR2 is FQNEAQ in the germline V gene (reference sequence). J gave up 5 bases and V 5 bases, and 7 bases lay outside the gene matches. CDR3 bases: TGTGCCAGCAGCCTGGGACAGGGGGTGCGGGAGACCCAGTACTTC. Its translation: CASSLGQGVRETQYF.

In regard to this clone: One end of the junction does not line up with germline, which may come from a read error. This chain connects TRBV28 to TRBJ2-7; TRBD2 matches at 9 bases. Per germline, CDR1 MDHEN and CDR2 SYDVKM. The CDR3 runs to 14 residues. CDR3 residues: CASNLASGAYEQYF. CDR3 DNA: TGTGCCAGCAATTTAGCTAGCGGGGCCTACGAGCAGTACTTC.

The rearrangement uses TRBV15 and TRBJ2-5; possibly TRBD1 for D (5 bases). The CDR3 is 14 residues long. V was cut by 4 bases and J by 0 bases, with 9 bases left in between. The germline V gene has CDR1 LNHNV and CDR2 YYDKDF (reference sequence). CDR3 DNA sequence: TGTGCCACCAGCATTGGGGCGGACCAAGAGACCCAGTACTTC. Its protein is CATSIGADQETQYF.

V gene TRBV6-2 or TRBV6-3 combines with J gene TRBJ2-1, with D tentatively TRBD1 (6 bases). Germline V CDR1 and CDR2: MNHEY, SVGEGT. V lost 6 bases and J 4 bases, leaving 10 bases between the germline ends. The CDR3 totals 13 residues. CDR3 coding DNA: TGTGCCAGCAGCCCGGACAGTTACAATGAGCAGTTCTTC. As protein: CASSPDSYNEQFF.

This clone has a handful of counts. The CDR3 bases are TGCGCCAGCAGTCCAGTCGGAGGTTCCGAGACCCAGTACTTC. It yields the protein CASSPVGGSETQYF. The V and J genes are TRBV4-3 and TRBJ2-5; TRBD2 is a possible D gene (5 bases). V shed 6 bases and J shed 5 bases, with 16 bases lying between them. The CDR3 consists of 14 residues. Per germline, CDR1 LGHNA and CDR2 YSLEER.

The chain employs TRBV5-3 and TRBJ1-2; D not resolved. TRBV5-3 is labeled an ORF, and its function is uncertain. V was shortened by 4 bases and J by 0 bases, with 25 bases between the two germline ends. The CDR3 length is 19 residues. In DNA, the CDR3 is TGTGCCAGAAGCCCCGGAGCCAGCGCTGACCCGGCGGCTAACTATGGCTACACCTTC. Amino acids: CARSPGASADPAANYGYTF.

CDR3 region: CASSDSSRGTEAFF. The DNA of the CDR3 is TGTGCCAGCAGTGACTCATCTAGGGGCACTGAAGCTTTCTTT. The V and J genes are TRBV6-4 and TRBJ1-1; the D gene is possibly TRBD1 (5 bases). V was cut by 0 bases and J by 4 bases, with 9 bases left in between. This CDR3 contains 14 residues. The V gene's germline CDR1 is MRHNA and CDR2 SNTAGT.

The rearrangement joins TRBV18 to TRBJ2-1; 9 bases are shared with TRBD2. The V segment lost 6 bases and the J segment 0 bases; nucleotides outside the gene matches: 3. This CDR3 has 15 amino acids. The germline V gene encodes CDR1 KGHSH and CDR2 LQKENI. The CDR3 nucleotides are TGTGCCAGCTCGCAACTAGCGGGCTCCTACAATGAGCAGTTCTTC. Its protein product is CASSQLAGSYNEQFF.

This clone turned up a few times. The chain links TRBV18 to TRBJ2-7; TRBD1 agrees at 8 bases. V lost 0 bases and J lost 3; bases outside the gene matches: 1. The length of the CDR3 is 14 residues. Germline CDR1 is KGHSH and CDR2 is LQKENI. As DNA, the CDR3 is TGTGCCAGCTCACCACCGACAGGGGTCTACGAGCAGTACTTC. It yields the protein CASSPPTGVYEQYF. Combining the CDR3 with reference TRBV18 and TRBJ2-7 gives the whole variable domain NAGVMQNPRHLVRRRGQEARLRCSPMKGHSHVYWYRQLPEEGLKFMVYLQKENIIDESGMPKERFSAEFPKEGPSILRIQQVVRGDSAAYFCASSPPTGVYEQYFGPGTRLTVT.

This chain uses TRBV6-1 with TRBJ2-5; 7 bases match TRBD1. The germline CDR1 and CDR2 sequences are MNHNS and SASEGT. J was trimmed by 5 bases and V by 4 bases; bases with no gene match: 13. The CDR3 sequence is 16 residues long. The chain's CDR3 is CASSGRDSYWAETQYF. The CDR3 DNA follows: TGTGCCAGCAGTGGCCGGGACAGCTATTGGGCTGAGACCCAGTACTTC.

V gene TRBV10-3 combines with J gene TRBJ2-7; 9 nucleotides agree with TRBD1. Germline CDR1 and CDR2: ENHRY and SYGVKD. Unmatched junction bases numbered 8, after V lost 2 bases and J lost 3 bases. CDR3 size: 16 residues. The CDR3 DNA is TGTGCCATCAGTGAGACGGGACAGGGAATTTTCTACGAGCAGTACTTC. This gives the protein CAISETGQGIFYEQYF.

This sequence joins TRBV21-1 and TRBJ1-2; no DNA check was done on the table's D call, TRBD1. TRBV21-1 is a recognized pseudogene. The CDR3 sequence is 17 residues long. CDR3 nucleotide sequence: TGTGCCAGCAGCAAGTCGTACAGGAAATTAGCTAACTATGGCTACACCTTC. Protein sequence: CASSKSYRKLANYGYTF.

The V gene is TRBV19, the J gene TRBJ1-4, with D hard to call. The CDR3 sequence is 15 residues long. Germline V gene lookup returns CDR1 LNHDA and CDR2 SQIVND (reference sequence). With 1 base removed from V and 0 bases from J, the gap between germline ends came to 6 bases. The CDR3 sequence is CASSIGAATNEKLFF. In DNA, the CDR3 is TGTGCCAGTAGTATAGGAGCCGCAACTAATGAAAAACTGTTTTTT.

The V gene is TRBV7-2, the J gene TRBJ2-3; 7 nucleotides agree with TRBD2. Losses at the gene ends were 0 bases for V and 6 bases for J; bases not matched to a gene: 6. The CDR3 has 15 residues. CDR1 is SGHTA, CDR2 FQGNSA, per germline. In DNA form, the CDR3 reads TGTGCCAGCAGCTTAGCGGGGCTAGCGGCGGATACGCAGTATTTT. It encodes CASSLAGLAADTQYF.